This TCR beta chain was sequenced in a study of T cells in Graves' hyperthyroidism and ophthalmopathy (dated by TCRdb to the late 2010s). Notes on the research overall: Peripheral blood was sampled at the time of initial diagnosis, prior to any treatment. In about six Graves' hyperthyroidism patients, the study also compared T-cell repertoires from thyroid tissue with T-cell repertoires from blood. A discovery cohort of roughly 96 patients, about 40 with Graves' ophthalmopathy and under 60 with stable Graves' hyperthyroidism, was used to find distinguishing TCR V-J signatures. An independent validation cohort of around 19 hyperthyroidism patients and 17 patients who later progressed to ophthalmopathy tested prospective prediction of ophthalmopathy. Once sampling was done, hyperthyroidism patients were given methimazole at a starting dose of 30 mg daily, whereas ophthalmopathy patients were given high-dose intravenous methylprednisolone. The 100 or so discovery patients were randomly divided into training and test sets at a 7:3 ratio. The paper describes TCR Vbeta CDR3 sequencing of 135 peripheral blood samples, made up of 43 ophthalmopathy patients, around 78 hyperthyroidism patients and about 17 progressor patients.

TCR beta CDR3 regions were amplified from RNA transcripts. For the first round of RT-PCR on the TCR CDR3, the HTBI primer set was used together with the Qiagen OneStep RT-PCR kit. A second multiplex PCR round built the libraries, followed by size selection and purification. Paired-end sequencing of the libraries was performed with 100 bp reads on an Illumina HiSeq2000. The authors processed their data as follows. Raw data were processed with SOAPnuke, discarding reads with adapters, uncalled bases, mean Phred below 15, or no exact constant-primer or identifier match. High-quality paired reads were merged using COPE v1.2.5, and each unique nucleotide sequence was defined as a clonotype. MiTCR v1.1 was used to align clonotypes to the IMGT TRBV, TRBD and TRBJ reference segments. The analysis included only V-J combinations with a frequency above 0.0001, which together covered approximately 99% of the repertoires. A TCS score was defined as the ratio between F50 (clonal expansion) and ExV (chaos), using BLOSUM62-based TCRdist between CDR3 peptides within each V-J. Welch's t-statistics and random forest reduced 500 to 550 V-J features to 13, which were used in a naive Bayes classifier (R e1071). TCRdb redid the processing of the public reads, applying fastp at Q25 and MiXCR, and retained in-frame beta chains. Rows with one shared CDR3 protein collapse into an entry with the most common genes and DNA. V and J calls and clone size were set by TCRdb, not the authors. The sample table shows fewer than 700,000 distinct CDR3 sequences, and 15% to 20% are seen once. Together, the top ten hold over 3.5% of the sample.

The CDR3 numbers 15 residues from cysteine through phenylalanine. Left in the record is the CDR3 DNA by itself, 45 bases read in frame from the first base. The germline V gene sets CDR1 to SGHRS and CDR2 to YFSETQ. The trim is 0 bases for V and 6 bases for J, with a gap of 13 bases between the germline ends. Stable Graves' hyperthyroidism was defined as the absence of progression to ophthalmopathy over 18 months of follow-up. Hyperthyroidism patients were aged 18 to 65 years and newly diagnosed, with disease duration of less than 2 months. The study excluded patients with uncontrolled infections, other autoimmune diseases, pregnancy or lactation. Diagnoses were established on the basis of clinical symptoms, serum thyroxine and TRAb, thyroid ultrasound, and orbital computed tomography. Ficoll-Paque density gradient centrifugation was used to isolate PBMCs from about 9.4 ml of fresh peripheral blood. Total RNA was extracted with Trizol reagent, and quality was checked on an Agilent 2100 Bioanalyzer.

Summary of the overall study and its limitations: No statistical method was used to fix the sample size in advance, and group allocation was not hidden from the investigators. A 13 V-J signature model separated ophthalmopathy from stable hyperthyroidism, with nearly 90% sensitivity and roughly 84% specificity in cross-validation and 80%/75% in testing. During validation, the model predicted progression to ophthalmopathy a median of approximately six months ahead of onset, with around 71% sensitivity and almost 75% specificity. Most expanded thyroid clonotypes (frequency above 0.001) were also detected in blood, suggesting blood repertoires may reflect thyroid immune responses.

About this clonotype: Its antigen is not yet known. Nothing much larger sits one base from this clone, and base qualities are not available.

The rearranged chain carries TRBV5-1 and TRBJ2-1; the D gene is perhaps TRBD1, on 6 matching bases. This receptor was identified in a woman in her 30s with Graves' hyperthyroidism. The source material was blood. The nucleotide sequence is given as TGCGCCAGCAGCTTGGACGGTAGGGGGTTCAATGAGCAGTTCTTC. It is translated as CASSLDGRGFNEQFF.